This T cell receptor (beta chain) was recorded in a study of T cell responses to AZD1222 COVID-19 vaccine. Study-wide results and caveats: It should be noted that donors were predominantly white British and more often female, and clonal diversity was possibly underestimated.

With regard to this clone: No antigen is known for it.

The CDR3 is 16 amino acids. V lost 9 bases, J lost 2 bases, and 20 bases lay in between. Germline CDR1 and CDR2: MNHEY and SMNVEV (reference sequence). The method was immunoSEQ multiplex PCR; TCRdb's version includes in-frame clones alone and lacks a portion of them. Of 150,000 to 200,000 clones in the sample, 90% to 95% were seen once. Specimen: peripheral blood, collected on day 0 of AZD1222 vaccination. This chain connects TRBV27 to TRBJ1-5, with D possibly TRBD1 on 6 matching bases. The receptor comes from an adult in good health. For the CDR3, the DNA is TGTGCCAGTAACCCTAGGGGGACCAGGGGCAATCAGCCCCAGCATTTT. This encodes CASNPRGTRGNQPQHF.